These T cell receptor beta chains were read from a single sample in a study of T cell responses to AZD1222 COVID-19 vaccine. Clones were read by immunoSEQ multiplex PCR, and TCRdb kept only the in-frame ones, dropping some. The profile shows over 15,000 clones, 75% to 85% of them singletons. The sequences come from peripheral blood, collected 28 days after the second AZD1222 dose. These receptors originate from an adult who received the AZD1222 COVID-19 vaccine. Each CDR3 is given with its conserved first and last residue. D genes are given only for firm matches. Not all rows give a size; the values are once, few, many and, for expanded clones, a class.

CDR3 DNA	CDR3 protein	V gene	clone size	D gene	J gene
TGTGCCAGCAGCCAAGCCGGTCCGGATTCTCCCTATGGCTACACCTTC	CASSQAGPDSPYGYTF	TRBV3-1/TRBV3-2	.	.	TRBJ1-2
TGTGCCAGCAGCTTTCCCGGGACCCTCAATGAGCAGTTCTTC	CASSFPGTLNEQFF	TRBV11-1	.	.	TRBJ2-1
TGTGCCAGCAGCCCGGGTCCGGGGACCCAGTACTTC	CASSPGPGTQYF	TRBV2	.	.	TRBJ2-5
TGTGCCAGCAGCCCCCCTGGGAACAGGGGCCGTAATGGCTACACCTTC	CASSPPGNRGRNGYTF	TRBV3-1/TRBV3-2	.	TRBD1	TRBJ1-2
TGTGCCAGTAGTCAGGGGGCCTACGAGCAGTACTTC	CASSQGAYEQYF	TRBV19	few	TRBD1	TRBJ2-7
TGTGCCAGCAGCCACCAAGGGGGCCGTGGATCCCAAGAGACCCAGTACTTC	CASSHQGGRGSQETQYF	TRBV7-2	.	TRBD1	TRBJ2-5
TGTGCCAGTAGTAAGACGACAGGGGCTGTACAAGAGACCCAGTACTTC	CASSKTTGAVQETQYF	TRBV19	once	TRBD1	TRBJ2-5
TGTGCCAGCCAGGACAGGGGCCGGGTCAATGAGCAGTTCTTC	CASQDRGRVNEQFF	TRBV5-8	.	TRBD1	TRBJ2-1
TGTGCCAGCACCCGGAGCTGGGGTGGGCGAGAGACCCAGTACTTC	CASTRSWGGRETQYF	TRBV6-5	.	.	TRBJ2-5
TGTGCCAGCAGCTTTAACTACGAGCAGTACTTC	CASSFNYEQYF	TRBV7-9	.	.	TRBJ2-7
TGTGCCAGCAGCGTAGCGTTCTCCTACAATGAGCAGTTCTTC	CASSVAFSYNEQFF	TRBV9	.	.	TRBJ2-1
TGTGCCAGCTCACCACCCTATGGACAGGGGGATGAAGCTTTCTTT	CASSPPYGQGDEAFF	TRBV18	.	TRBD1	TRBJ1-1
TGTGCCAGCAGCCCCCTGCGGTTCCAAGAGACCCAGTACTTC	CASSPLRFQETQYF	TRBV5-6	.	.	TRBJ2-5
TGCAGTGCTACCGGACTCACGAAGCAGTTCTTC	CSATGLTKQFF	TRBV20-1	.	.	TRBJ2-1
TGTGCCAGCAGCTCCAGGGGAACAGATACGCAGTATTTT	CASSSRGTDTQYF	TRBV3-1/TRBV3-2	.	.	TRBJ2-3
TGCAGCGCATGTCAGACAGGGCGGGGGGAGACCCAGTACTTC	CSACQTGRGETQYF	TRBV29-1	.	.	TRBJ2-5
TGCAGCGTGCAAGAAACGAGGGTTGTGGCTTTCTTT	CSVQETRVVAFF	TRBV29-1	.	.	TRBJ1-1
TGTGCCAGCAGTCCCGGGTGGGCGAATCAGCCCCAGCATTTT	CASSPGWANQPQHF	TRBV6-2/TRBV6-3	once	.	TRBJ1-5
TGTGCCAGCACTTTCGCGGAGGTGTCAGGGCGCGTGGAGACCCAGTACTTC	CASTFAEVSGRVETQYF	TRBV3-1/TRBV3-2	.	.	TRBJ2-5
TGCGCCAGCAGCTTGGTCCAGCGGGAGGAGCATGAGCAGTTCTTC	CASSLVQREEHEQFF	TRBV5-1	once	TRBD2	TRBJ2-1
TGTGCCAGTAGTATACAGCGGCCCGATAGCTCCTATAATTCACCCCTCCACTTT	CASSIQRPDSSYNSPLHF	TRBV19	.	.	TRBJ1-6
TGCGCCAGCAGCTCCGGACAGGGGGTCTCCAACGAGCAGTACTTC	CASSSGQGVSNEQYF	TRBV5-1	.	TRBD1	TRBJ2-7
TGTGCCAGCAGTACGGGAGGGCCCTACGAGCAGTACTTC	CASSTGGPYEQYF	TRBV2	.	TRBD2	TRBJ2-7
TGCGCCAGCAGCCAAAATCTAATAAACTATGGCTACACCTTC	CASSQNLINYGYTF	TRBV4-3	.	.	TRBJ1-2
TGTGCCCACGCACGGGACAGGGTCTCCTACGAGCAGTACTTC	CAHARDRVSYEQYF	TRBV6-5	.	TRBD1	TRBJ2-7
TGTGCCAGCAGCCAAGAGGGGACAGGCCTCAATGAAAAACTGTTTTTT	CASSQEGTGLNEKLFF	TRBV4-2	once	TRBD1	TRBJ1-4
TGCGCCAGCAGCCACGCTATAGCGGGGGAGCAAGAGACCCAGTACTTC	CASSHAIAGEQETQYF	TRBV4-3	.	TRBD2	TRBJ2-5
TGCGCCAGCAGCCAAGTCGACTTGATCTCCTACAATGAGCAGTTCTTC	CASSQVDLISYNEQFF	TRBV4-1	.	.	TRBJ2-1
TGCAGCGTTGCCTGGGCAGGGGGCGTGGACGAGCAGTACTTC	CSVAWAGGVDEQYF	TRBV29-1	.	TRBD1	TRBJ2-7
TGTGCCAGCAGCTTAGGGGGCGCGGGACATACGTACGAGCAGTACTTC	CASSLGGAGHTYEQYF	TRBV7-2	.	.	TRBJ2-7
TGTGCCAGCGGTACTAGGGGCAATGAGCAGTTCTTC	CASGTRGNEQFF	TRBV5-6	once	.	TRBJ2-1